This T cell receptor (beta chain) was captured in a study of cytomegalovirus exposure and HLA in healthy donors. Germline V gene sequence: CDR1 SGHRS, CDR2 YFSETQ. Trimming cost V 5 bases and J 6 bases, with 15 bases left between them. The CDR3 sequence is 14 residues long. Concerning this clone itself: Its specificity is not known.

60 Vbeta and 13 Jbeta primers were used in PCR. The assay was immunoSEQ multiplex PCR, and TCRdb's table has in-frame clones only and misses some. The table lists about 160,000 clones, 79% of them singletons, with about 2.2% in the top ten. Study findings and constraints: CMV serostatus was the only recorded immune exposure for donors. A later examination showed that TCR association rates differed by HLA locus, with DRB1 most and HLA-C fewest. For most TCR beta V segments, an earlier analysis put the productive rate at about 87% or about 30% of the time.

Sequencing was performed on PBMCs. This TCR was recovered from a man aged 40-50 years in good health and CMV-seronegative. The V call is TRBV5-1, the J call TRBJ1-5; the D gene is possibly TRBD1 (5 bases). The CDR3, as DNA: TGCGCCAGCAGTCCTCACCAGGGTGGTCAGCCCCAGCATTTT. It specifies CASSPHQGGQPQHF.